This T cell receptor beta chain was documented in a study of blood T cell repertoires in COVID-19. Study-wide context: Acute and convalescent COVID-19 specimens originated in the United States, Italy and Spain. Sources were T cells, B-cell-depleted T cells, or PBMCs; the material itself was cDNA or gDNA.

Authors' analysis steps: Quantification of nucleated cells was approximated via reference gene primer amplification. TCRdb's copy holds only in-frame clones and misses some; the assay was immunoSEQ multiplex PCR. V and J calls and clone size are as listed in that table; D and trimming were resolved from the DNA. The table shows fewer than 350,000 clones, with about 86% occurring only once. This CDR3 comprises 15 residues. CDR1 MNHEY and CDR2 SMNVEV come from the germline V gene (reference sequence). V shed 6 bases and J shed 8 bases, with 20 bases lying between them. The chain carries TRBV27 and TRBJ2-1; D possibly corresponds to TRBD1 (5 bases). This TCR derives from a woman aged 25 to 45 who had recovered from COVID-19. Sequencing was carried out using peripheral blood. CDR3 in DNA: TGTGCCAGCAGCATTACAGGTGGCGCATTTGATGAGCAGTTCTTC. It yields the protein CASSITGGAFDEQFF.